This TCR beta chain was found in a study of cytomegalovirus exposure and HLA in healthy donors. A note on this clone: Its target is unknown.

The PCR used 60 Vbeta and 13 Jbeta primers. The method was immunoSEQ multiplex PCR; TCRdb's version includes in-frame clones alone and lacks a portion of them. The sample has roughly 180,000 clones; roughly 85% are singletons. Germline loops: CDR1 MGHDK, CDR2 SYGVNS. CDR3 length: 14 amino acids. Trimming left V 2 bases short and J 3 bases short, with 8 bases between. General study points: Listed as cytomegalovirus-associated were approximately 160 TCR beta chains. Across donors, sequencing depth was assumed by presence/absence analyses to be roughly uniform.

The clonotype comes from a man aged 18 to 30 in good health and CMV-seropositive. The V gene is TRBV25-1, the J gene TRBJ1-5; TRBD1 is a possible D gene (6 bases). Sequenced sample: PBMCs. CDR3 sequence: CASSETGPNQPQHF. In DNA form, the CDR3 reads TGTGCCAGCAGTGAAACAGGGCCCAATCAGCCCCAGCATTTT. The entire variable domain, with the rest obtained from reference TRBV25-1 and TRBJ1-5, is as follows: EADIYQTPRYLVIGTGKKITLECSQTMGHDKMYWYQQDPGMELHLIHYSYGVNSTEKGDLSSESTVSRIRTEHFPLTLESARPSHTSQYLCASSETGPNQPQHFGDGTRLSIL.